This T cell receptor beta chain originates from a study of identical twins. CDR1 is LGHNA, CDR2 YNFKEQ, per germline. With 0 bases clipped from V and 5 bases from J, the junction kept 4 bases outside the gene matches. CDR3 length: 15 residues. TCRdb fed the 5' RACE reads into MiXCR, producing one record per CDR3 protein. The data show some 1,600,000 distinct CDR3 sequences, roughly 35% seen once. This clonotype appeared a few times. The chain employs TRBV4-2 and TRBJ2-1; 7 bases line up with TRBD2. The TCR originated in a newborn girl in good health. Source material: cord blood. Here the CDR3 reads CASSQDRDYDNEQFF. Here the CDR3 DNA reads TGTGCCAGCAGCCAAGACCGGGACTATGACAATGAGCAGTTCTTC.